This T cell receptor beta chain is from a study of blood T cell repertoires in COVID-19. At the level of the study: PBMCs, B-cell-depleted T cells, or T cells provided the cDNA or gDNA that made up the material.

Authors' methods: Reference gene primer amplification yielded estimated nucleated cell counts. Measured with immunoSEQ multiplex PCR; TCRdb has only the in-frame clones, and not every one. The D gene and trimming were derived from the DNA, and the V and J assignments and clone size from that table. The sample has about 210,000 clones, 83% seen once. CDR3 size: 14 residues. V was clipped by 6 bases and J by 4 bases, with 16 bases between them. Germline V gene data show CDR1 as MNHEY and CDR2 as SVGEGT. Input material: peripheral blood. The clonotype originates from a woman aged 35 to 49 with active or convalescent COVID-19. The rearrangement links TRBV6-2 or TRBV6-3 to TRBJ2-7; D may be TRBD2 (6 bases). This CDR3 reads CASSPGGGVYEQYF. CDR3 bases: TGTGCCAGCAGCCCCGGTGGCGGGGTGTACGAGCAGTACTTC.